The entry below describes one T cell receptor (beta chain). Its antigen remains unknown. One junction end disagrees with the germline gene, perhaps due to a read error. This CDR3 has 14 residues. The germline V gene encodes CDR1 SNHLY and CDR2 FYNNEI. The data were taken from a study of cytomegalovirus exposure and HLA in healthy donors. Study details: Of all 370 or so donors who were genotyped, about 80% belonged to the Caucasian-associated ancestry cluster. Findings and limits, study-wide: An analysis that came later showed most CMV-associated TCR beta chains appearing HLA-restricted. Sequencing depth across donors, presence/absence analyses assumed, was roughly uniform.

The primer mix had 60 Vbeta and 13 Jbeta primers. Generated by immunoSEQ multiplex PCR, the TCRdb table keeps only in-frame clones and is missing some. The sample shows about 210,000 clones, and roughly 0.89% sits with its ten largest clones. The sample was PBMCs. The clonotype was recovered from a young woman in good health and CMV-seropositive. This sequence joins TRBV2 and TRBJ1-1, with 7 bases that match TRBD1. Written as DNA, the CDR3 is TGTGCCAGCCCGACAGGGCCGGAAAACAGTGAAGCTTTCTTT. Translating it yields CASPTGPENSEAFF. Full variable domain (missing parts from reference TRBV2 and TRBJ1-1): EPEVTQTPSHQVTQMGQEVILRCVPISNHLYFYWYRQILGQKVEFLVSFYNNEISEKSEIFDDQFSVERPDGSNFTLKIRSTKLEDSAMYFCASPTGPENSEAFFGQGTRLTVV.